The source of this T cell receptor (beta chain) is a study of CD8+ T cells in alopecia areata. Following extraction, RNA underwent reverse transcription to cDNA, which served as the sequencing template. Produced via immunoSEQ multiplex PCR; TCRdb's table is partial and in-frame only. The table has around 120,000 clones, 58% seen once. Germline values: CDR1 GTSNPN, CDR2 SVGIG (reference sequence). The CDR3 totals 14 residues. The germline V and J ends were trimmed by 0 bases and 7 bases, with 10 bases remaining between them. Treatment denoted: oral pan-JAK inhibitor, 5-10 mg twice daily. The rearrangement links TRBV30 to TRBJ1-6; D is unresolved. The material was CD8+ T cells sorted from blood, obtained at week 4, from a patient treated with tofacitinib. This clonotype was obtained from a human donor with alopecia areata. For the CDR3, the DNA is TGTGCCTGGAGTGTGGGGATAGCCAATTCACCCCTCCACTTT. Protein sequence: CAWSVGIANSPLHF.